This TCR beta chain was observed in a study of T cells in Graves' hyperthyroidism and ophthalmopathy. RNA transcripts provided the source from which TCR beta CDR3 regions were amplified. Researchers ran a first-round RT-PCR on the TCR CDR3 using the HTBI primer set. TCRdb reanalysed the multiplex PCR reads using MiXCR and keeps one entry per CDR3 protein. The table has under 300,000 distinct CDR3 sequences, about an eighth seen once. CDR1 and CDR2 (germline): LGHNA, YNFKEQ. V trimming: 4 bases; J trimming: 9 bases; junction bases outside the gene matches: 13. The CDR3 is made up of 17 amino acids. Each diagnosis drew on symptoms, thyroxine, TRAb, thyroid ultrasound and orbital computed tomography findings.

The sequencing input was blood. The V gene is TRBV4-2, the J gene TRBJ2-1; 12 bases align to TRBD2. This receptor was obtained from a young woman with Graves' hyperthyroidism that later progressed to Graves' ophthalmopathy. The CDR3: CASSPTPILAGGFEQFF. DNA of the CDR3: TGTGCCAGCAGCCCCACCCCGATACTAGCGGGAGGCTTTGAGCAGTTCTTC.